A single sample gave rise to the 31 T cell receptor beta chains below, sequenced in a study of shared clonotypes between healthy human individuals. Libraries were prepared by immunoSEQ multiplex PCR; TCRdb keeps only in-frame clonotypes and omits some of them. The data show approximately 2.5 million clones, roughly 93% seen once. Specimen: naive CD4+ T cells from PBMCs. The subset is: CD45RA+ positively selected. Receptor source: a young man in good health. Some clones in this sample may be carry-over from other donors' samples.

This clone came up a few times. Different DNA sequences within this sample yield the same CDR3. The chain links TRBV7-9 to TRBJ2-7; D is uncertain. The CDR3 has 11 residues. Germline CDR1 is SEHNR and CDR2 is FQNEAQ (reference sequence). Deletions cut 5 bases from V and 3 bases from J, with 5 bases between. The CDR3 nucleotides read TGTGCCAGCAGCCTGTACTACGAGCAGTACTTC. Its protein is CASSLYYEQYF. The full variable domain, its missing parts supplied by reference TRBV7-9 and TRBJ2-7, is DTGVSQNPRHKITKRGQNVTFRCDPISEHNRLYWYRQTLGQGPEFLTYFQNEAQLEKSRLLSDRFSAERPKGSFSTLEIQRTEQGDSAMYLCASSLYYEQYFGPGTRLTVT.

CDR3: CASRMIPSNQPQHF. DNA of the CDR3: TGTGCCAGCAGGATGATACCTAGCAATCAGCCCCAGCATTTT. V gene TRBV2 combines with J gene TRBJ1-5; D not resolved. Germline CDR1 SNHLY, CDR2 FYNNEI. The V end lost 6 bases, the J end lost 0 bases, and 9 bases lay between the germline ends. The CDR3 spans 14 residues. Using reference TRBV2 and TRBJ1-5 for the parts outside the CDR3, the full variable domain is EPEVTQTPSHQVTQMGQEVILRCVPISNHLYFYWYRQILGQKVEFLVSFYNNEISEKSEIFDDQFSVERPDGSNFTLKIRSTKLEDSAMYFCASRMIPSNQPQHFGDGTRLSIL.

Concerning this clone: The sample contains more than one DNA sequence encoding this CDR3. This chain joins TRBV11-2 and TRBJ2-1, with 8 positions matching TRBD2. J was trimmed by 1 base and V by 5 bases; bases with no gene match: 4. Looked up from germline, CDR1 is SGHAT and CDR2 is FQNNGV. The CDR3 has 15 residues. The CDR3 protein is CASSLTGGSYNEQFF. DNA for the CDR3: TGTGCCAGCAGCCTCACGGGGGGGTCCTACAATGAGCAGTTCTTC.

The CDR3 nucleotides are TGTGCCAGCAGCTTAACTACGGCGGGAGGAGCCGGGGAGCTGTTTTTT. Its protein product is CASSLTTAGGAGELFF. This chain links TRBV7-3 with TRBJ2-2; the match to TRBD2 covers 8 bases. CDR1 and CDR2 (germline): SGHTA, FQGTGA. Trimming took 0 bases from V and 6 from J; bases not matched to a gene: 6. CDR3 length: 16 amino acids.

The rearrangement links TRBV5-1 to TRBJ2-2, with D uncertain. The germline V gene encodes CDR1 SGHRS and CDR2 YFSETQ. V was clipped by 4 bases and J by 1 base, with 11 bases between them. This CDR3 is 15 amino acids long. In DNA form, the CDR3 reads TGCGCCAGCAGCCCGATGCTGGGGAACACCGGGGAGCTGTTTTTT. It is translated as CASSPMLGNTGELFF.

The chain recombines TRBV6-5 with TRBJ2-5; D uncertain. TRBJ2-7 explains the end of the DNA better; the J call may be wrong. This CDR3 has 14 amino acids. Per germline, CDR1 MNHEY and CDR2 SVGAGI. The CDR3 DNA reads TGTGCCAGCAGTTTCGCAGCTCGTTTCTACGAGCAGTACTTC. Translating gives CASSFAARFYEQYF.

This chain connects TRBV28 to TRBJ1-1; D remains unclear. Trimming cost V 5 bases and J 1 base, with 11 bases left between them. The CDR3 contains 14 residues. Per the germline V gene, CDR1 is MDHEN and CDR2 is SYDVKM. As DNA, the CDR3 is TGTGCCAGCAGTCCAACCCATCAGAACACTGAAGCTTTCTTT. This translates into CASSPTHQNTEAFF.

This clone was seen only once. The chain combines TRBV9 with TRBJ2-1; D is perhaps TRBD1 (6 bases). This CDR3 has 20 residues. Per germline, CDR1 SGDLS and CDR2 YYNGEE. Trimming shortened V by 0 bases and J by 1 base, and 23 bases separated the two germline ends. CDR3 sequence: CASSVGGRRYSAPSYNEQFF. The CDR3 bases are TGTGCCAGCAGCGTAGGGGGGCGGCGGTATAGTGCCCCATCCTACAATGAGCAGTTCTTC.

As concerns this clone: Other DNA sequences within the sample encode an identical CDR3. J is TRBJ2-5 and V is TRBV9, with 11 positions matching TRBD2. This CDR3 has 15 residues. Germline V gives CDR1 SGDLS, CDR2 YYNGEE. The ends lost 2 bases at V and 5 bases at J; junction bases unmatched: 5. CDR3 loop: CASSVTGTSGETQYF. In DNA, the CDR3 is TGTGCCAGCAGCGTGACCGGGACTAGCGGCGAGACCCAGTACTTC.

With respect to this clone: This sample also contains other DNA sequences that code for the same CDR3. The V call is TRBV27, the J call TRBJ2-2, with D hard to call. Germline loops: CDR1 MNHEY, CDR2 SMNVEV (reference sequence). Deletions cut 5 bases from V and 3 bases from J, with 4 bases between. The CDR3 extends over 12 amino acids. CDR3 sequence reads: CASSRYTGELFF. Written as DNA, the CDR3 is TGTGCCAGCAGTCGCTACACCGGGGAGCTGTTTTTT.

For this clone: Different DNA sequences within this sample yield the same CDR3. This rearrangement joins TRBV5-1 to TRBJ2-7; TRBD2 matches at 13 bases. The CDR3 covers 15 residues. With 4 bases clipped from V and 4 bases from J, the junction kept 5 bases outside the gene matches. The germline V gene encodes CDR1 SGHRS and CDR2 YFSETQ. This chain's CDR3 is CASSRGLAGAYEQYF. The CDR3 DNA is TGCGCCAGCAGCCGAGGACTAGCGGGAGCGTACGAGCAGTACTTC.

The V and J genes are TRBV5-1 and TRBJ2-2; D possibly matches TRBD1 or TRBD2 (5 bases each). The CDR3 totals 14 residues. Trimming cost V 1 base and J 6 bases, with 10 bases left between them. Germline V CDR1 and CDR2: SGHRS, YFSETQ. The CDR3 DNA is TGCGCCAGCAGCTTGCTAGAGGGACCCGGGGAGCTGTTTTTT. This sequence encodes CASSLLEGPGELFF.

CDR3 coding DNA: TGTGCCAGCAGCTTCAGCTACACCGGGGAGCTGTTTTTT. It is translated as CASSFSYTGELFF. The chain couples TRBV7-3 to TRBJ2-2; D unclear. Trimming removed 3 bases at V and 3 bases at J, with 5 bases between. The germline CDR1 and CDR2 sequences are SGHTA and FQGTGA. CDR3 length: 13 residues.

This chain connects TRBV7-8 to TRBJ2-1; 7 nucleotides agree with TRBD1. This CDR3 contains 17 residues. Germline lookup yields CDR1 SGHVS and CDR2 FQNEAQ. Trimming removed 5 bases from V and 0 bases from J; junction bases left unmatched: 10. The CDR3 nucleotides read TGTGCCAGCAGCGCGCGCACAGGGGCGCGCTCCTACAATGAGCAGTTCTTC. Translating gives CASSARTGARSYNEQFF.

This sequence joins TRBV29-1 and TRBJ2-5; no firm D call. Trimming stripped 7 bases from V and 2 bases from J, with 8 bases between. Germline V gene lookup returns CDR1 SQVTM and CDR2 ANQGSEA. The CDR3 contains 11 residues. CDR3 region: CSGAVQETQYF. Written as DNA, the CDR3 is TGCAGCGGGGCAGTTCAAGAGACCCAGTACTTC.

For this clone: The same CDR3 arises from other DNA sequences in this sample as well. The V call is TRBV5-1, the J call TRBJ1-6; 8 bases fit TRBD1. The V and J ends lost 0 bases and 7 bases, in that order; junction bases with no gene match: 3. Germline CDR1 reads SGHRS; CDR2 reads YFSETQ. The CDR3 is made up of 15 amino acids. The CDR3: CASSLGGQGNSPLHF. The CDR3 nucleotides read TGCGCCAGCAGCTTGGGCGGACAGGGCAATTCACCCCTCCACTTT.

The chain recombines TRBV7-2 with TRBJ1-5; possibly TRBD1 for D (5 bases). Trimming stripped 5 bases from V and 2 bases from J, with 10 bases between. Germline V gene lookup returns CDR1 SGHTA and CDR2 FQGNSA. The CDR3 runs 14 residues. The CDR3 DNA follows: TGTGCCAGCAGCACGGGGGGAGGCAATCAGCCCCAGCATTTT. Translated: CASSTGGGNQPQHF. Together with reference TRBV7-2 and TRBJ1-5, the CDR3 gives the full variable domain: GAGVSQSPSNKVTEKGKDVELRCDPISGHTALYWYRQSLGQGLEFLIYFQGNSAPDKSGLPSDRFSAERTGGSVSTLTIQRTQQEDSAVYLCASSTGGGNQPQHFGDGTRLSIL.

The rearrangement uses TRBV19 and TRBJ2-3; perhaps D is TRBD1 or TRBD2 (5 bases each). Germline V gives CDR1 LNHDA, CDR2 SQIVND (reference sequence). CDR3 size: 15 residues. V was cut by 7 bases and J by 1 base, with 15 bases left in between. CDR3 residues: CASKQGSGRTDTQYF. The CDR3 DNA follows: TGTGCCAGTAAGCAGGGCAGCGGCCGCACAGATACGCAGTATTTT.

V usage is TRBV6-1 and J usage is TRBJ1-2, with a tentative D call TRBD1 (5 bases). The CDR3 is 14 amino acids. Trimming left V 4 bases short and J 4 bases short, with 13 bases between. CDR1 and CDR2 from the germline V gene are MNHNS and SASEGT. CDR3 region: CASSAGGDPYGYTF. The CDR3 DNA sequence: TGTGCCAGCAGTGCCGGAGGGGATCCCTATGGCTACACCTTC.

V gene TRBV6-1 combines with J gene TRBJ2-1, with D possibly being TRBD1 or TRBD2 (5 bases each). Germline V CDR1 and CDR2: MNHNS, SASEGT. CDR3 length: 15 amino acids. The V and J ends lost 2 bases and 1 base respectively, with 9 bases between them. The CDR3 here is CASSEYWGSYNEQFF. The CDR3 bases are TGTGCCAGCAGTGAATATTGGGGGTCCTACAATGAGCAGTTCTTC.

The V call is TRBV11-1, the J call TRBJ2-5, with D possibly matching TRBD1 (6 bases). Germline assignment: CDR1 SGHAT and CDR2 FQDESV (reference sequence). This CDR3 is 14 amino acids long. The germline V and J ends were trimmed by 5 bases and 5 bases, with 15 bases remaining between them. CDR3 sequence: CASSNRAVGETQYF. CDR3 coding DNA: TGTGCCAGCAGCAACAGGGCTGTGGGGGAGACCCAGTACTTC.

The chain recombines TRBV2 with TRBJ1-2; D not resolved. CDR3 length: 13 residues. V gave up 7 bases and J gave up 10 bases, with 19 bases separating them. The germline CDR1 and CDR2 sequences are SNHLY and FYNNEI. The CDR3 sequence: CASKEAEGPLYTF. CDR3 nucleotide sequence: TGTGCCAGCAAAGAGGCTGAGGGCCCGCTCTACACCTTC.

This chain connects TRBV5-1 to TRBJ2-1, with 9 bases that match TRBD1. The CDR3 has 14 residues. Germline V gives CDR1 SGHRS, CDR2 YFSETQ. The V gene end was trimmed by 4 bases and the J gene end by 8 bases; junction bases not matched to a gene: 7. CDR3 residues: CASSAGDRADEQFF. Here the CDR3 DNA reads TGCGCCAGCAGCGCAGGGGACAGGGCTGATGAGCAGTTCTTC.

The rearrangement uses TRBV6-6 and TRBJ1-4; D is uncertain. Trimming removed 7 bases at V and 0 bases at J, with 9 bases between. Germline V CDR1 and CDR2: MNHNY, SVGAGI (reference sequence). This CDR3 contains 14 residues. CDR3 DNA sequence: TGTGCCAGCACTAACACTGCAACTAATGAAAAACTGTTTTTT. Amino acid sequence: CASTNTATNEKLFF.

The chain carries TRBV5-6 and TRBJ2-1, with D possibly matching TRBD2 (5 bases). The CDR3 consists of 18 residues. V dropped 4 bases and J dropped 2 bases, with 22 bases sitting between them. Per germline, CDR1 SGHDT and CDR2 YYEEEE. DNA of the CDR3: TGTGCCAGCAGCCCTTCGAGGCAGCGGCGCAGTGCCTACAATGAGCAGTTCTTC. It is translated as CASSPSRQRRSAYNEQFF.

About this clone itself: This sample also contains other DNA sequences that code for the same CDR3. The CDR3 nucleotides read TGTGCCAGCAGCCCGGGGTTCTATGGCTACACCTTC. It is translated as CASSPGFYGYTF. V gene TRBV28 combines with J gene TRBJ1-2; D gene ambiguous. Germline lookup yields CDR1 MDHEN and CDR2 SYDVKM. Deletions cut 6 bases from V and 4 bases from J, with 9 bases between. The CDR3 sequence is 12 residues long.

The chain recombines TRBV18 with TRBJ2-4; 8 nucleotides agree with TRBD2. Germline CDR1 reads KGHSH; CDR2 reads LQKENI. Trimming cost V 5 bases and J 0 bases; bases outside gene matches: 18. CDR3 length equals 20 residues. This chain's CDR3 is CASSYTLPLAEDLAKNIQYF. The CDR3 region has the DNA TGTGCCAGCTCATATACCCTGCCACTAGCGGAAGACCTAGCCAAAAACATTCAGTACTTC. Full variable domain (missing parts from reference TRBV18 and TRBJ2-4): NAGVMQNPRHLVRRRGQEARLRCSPMKGHSHVYWYRQLPEEGLKFMVYLQKENIIDESGMPKERFSAEFPKEGPSILRIQQVVRGDSAAYFCASSYTLPLAEDLAKNIQYFGAGTRLSVL.

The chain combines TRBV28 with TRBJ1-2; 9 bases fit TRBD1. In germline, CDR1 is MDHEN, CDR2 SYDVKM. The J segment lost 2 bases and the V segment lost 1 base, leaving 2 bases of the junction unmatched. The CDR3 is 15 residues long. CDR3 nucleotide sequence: TGTGCCAGCAGTTTATATGGGACAGGGAACTATGGCTACACCTTC. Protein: CASSLYGTGNYGYTF.

The CDR3 is CATTERPSNQPQHF. CDR3 bases: TGTGCCACCACAGAACGACCAAGCAATCAGCCCCAGCATTTT. The V call is TRBV28, the J call TRBJ1-5; D remains ambiguous. V lost 10 bases and J 1 base, leaving 14 bases between the germline ends. The CDR3 length is 14 residues. Germline V gene data show CDR1 as MDHEN and CDR2 as SYDVKM. Drawing the rest from reference TRBV28 and TRBJ1-5, the complete variable domain is DVKVTQSSRYLVKRTGEKVFLECVQDMDHENMFWYRQDPGLGLRLIYFSYDVKMKEKGDIPEGYSVSREKKERFSLILESASTNQTSMYLCATTERPSNQPQHFGDGTRLSIL.

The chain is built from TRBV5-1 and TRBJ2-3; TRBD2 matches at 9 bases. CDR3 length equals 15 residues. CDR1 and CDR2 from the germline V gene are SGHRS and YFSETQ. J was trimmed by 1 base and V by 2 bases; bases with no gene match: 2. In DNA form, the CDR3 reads TGCGCCAGCAGCTTCCGGACTAGCGGCACAGATACGCAGTATTTT. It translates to CASSFRTSGTDTQYF.

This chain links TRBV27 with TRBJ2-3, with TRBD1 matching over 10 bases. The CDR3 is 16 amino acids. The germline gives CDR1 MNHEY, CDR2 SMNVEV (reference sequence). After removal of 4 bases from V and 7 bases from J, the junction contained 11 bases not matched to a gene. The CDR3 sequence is CASSSGGTGAGNTQYF. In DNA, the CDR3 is TGTGCCAGCAGTTCGGGGGGGACAGGGGCTGGGAATACGCAGTATTTT.